The 5 T cell receptor beta chains below were found in one sample sequenced in a study of shared clonotypes between healthy human individuals. Produced via immunoSEQ multiplex PCR; TCRdb's table is partial and in-frame only. This table has 700,000 to 950,000 clones, about 96% appearing once. CD45RO-negative cells were positively selected for CCR7, leaving out terminally differentiated effector memory CD45RA+ cells. Sequencing was carried out using naive CD8+ T cells sorted from blood. The receptors were gathered from a man aged 25-40 years in good health.

The chain combines TRBV11-2 with TRBJ1-1; D ambiguous. Germline CDR1 reads SGHAT; CDR2 reads FQNNGV. Trimming took off 1 base at V and 8 bases at J, with 8 bases between the two ends. The CDR3 contains 12 residues. The CDR3 region is CASSLGVREAFF. CDR3 nucleotide sequence: TGTGCCAGCAGCTTAGGGGTCCGGGAAGCTTTCTTT.

The chain joins TRBV7-9 to TRBJ1-5; 9 bases line up with TRBD1. The CDR3 spans 14 residues. The germline V gene has CDR1 SEHNR and CDR2 FQNEAQ (reference sequence). With V trimmed by 3 bases and J by 6 bases, 3 bases remained unmatched. The CDR3 loop reads CASSFSTGGQPQHF. The DNA of the CDR3 is TGTGCCAGCAGCTTCTCGACAGGGGGTCAGCCCCAGCATTTT.

V is TRBV2 and J is TRBJ2-5, with 8 bases aligning to TRBD1. J lost 1 base, V lost 11 bases, and 6 bases had no gene match. The CDR3 totals 13 residues. Per germline, CDR1 SNHLY and CDR2 FYNNEI. The CDR3 here is CAGPGQAQETQYF. In DNA, the CDR3 is TGTGCCGGACCGGGACAGGCCCAAGAGACCCAGTACTTC.

The V gene is TRBV28, the J gene TRBJ2-1; D gene unclear. In germline, CDR1 is MDHEN, CDR2 SYDVKM. The V end was cut by 2 bases, the J end by 3 bases, with 14 bases between. This CDR3 contains 16 residues. The chain's CDR3 is CASSLRPDGYYNEQFF. The DNA of the CDR3 is TGTGCCAGCAGTTTAAGACCAGACGGGTACTACAATGAGCAGTTCTTC.

The chain has TRBV7-2 and TRBJ2-5; 7 nucleotides match TRBD2. CDR1 SGHTA and CDR2 FQGNSA come from the germline V gene. CDR3 length: 15 amino acids. V shed 5 bases and J 2 bases; nucleotides not matched to a gene: 8. CDR3: CASSPLLAVQETQYF. The CDR3, as DNA: TGTGCCAGCAGCCCCCTTCTAGCGGTACAAGAGACCCAGTACTTC. The complete variable domain, with remaining parts taken from reference TRBV7-2 and TRBJ2-5, reads GAGVSQSPSNKVTEKGKDVELRCDPISGHTALYWYRQSLGQGLEFLIYFQGNSAPDKSGLPSDRFSAERTGGSVSTLTIQRTQQEDSAVYLCASSPLLAVQETQYFGPGTRLLVL.